This TCR beta chain was captured by sequencing in a study of blood T cells in healthy people across ages. Isolated PBMCs totaled at least 7 million in each sample. Next came a second PCR, run for about 6 to 12 cycles, which used a sample-barcoded 5' primer along with a J-beta primer mix. MiXCR, run by TCRdb on the 5' RACE reads, gives a single entry per CDR3 protein. The table has approximately 290,000 distinct CDR3 sequences, 25% to 30% seen once. The study, taken as a whole, reports: Measured against age, TCR beta diversity per million T cells decreased in a roughly linear manner. CMV status of donors was not determined, possibly confounding expanded clonotype changes.

To note about this clonotype: Its antigen remains unidentified.

The receptor was isolated from a woman aged 70-85 years in good health. The sample consisted of blood.

The CDR3 is CATSGTGGAGYTF. For the CDR3, the DNA is TGTGCCACCAGTGGCACAGGTGGGGCCGGCTACACCTTC. The V gene is TRBV24-1, the J gene TRBJ1-2; D is perhaps TRBD1 (5 bases). The CDR3 has 13 amino acids. Trimming shortened V by 5 bases and J by 8 bases, and 14 bases separated the two germline ends. Germline lookup yields CDR1 KGHDR and CDR2 SFDVKD.